Each of the 32 T cell receptor beta chains below was sequenced from the same sample in a study of blood T cell repertoires in COVID-19. Generated by immunoSEQ multiplex PCR, the TCRdb table keeps only in-frame clones and is missing some. This table has 240,000 or so clones, around nine tenths appearing once. The sequencing sample was made of peripheral blood. The receptors derive from a woman between 65 and 79 years old with active or convalescent COVID-19.

This clone was picked up one time. The chain uses TRBV5-6 and TRBJ1-5; 7 nucleotides match TRBD1. Germline CDR1 and CDR2: SGHDT and YYEEEE. V shed 4 bases, J shed 4 bases, and the junction held 5 bases outside the gene matches. The CDR3 totals 14 residues. CDR3 residues: CASSTTGLNQPQHF. The CDR3 region has the DNA TGTGCCAGCAGCACGACAGGGTTGAATCAGCCCCAGCATTTT.

The J gene is TRBJ2-3, the V gene TRBV19, with 7 nucleotides matching TRBD2. Germline CDR1 LNHDA, CDR2 SQIVND (reference sequence). V shed 7 bases, J shed 7 bases, and the junction held 5 bases outside the gene matches. The CDR3 is 12 amino acids. The CDR3, as DNA: TGTGCCAGTACCAGCGGGGCGCATACGCAGTATTTT. It encodes CASTSGAHTQYF.

This chain uses TRBV7-6 with TRBJ2-1; no reliable D call. The germline CDR1 and CDR2 sequences are SGHVS and FNYEAQ. V was shortened by 2 bases and J by 0 bases, with 8 bases between the two germline ends. This CDR3 contains 15 residues. The CDR3 protein is CASSLSESSYNEQFF. The CDR3, as DNA: TGTGCCAGCAGCTTAAGTGAGAGCTCCTACAATGAGCAGTTCTTC.

The chain employs TRBV5-1 and TRBJ2-5; D is possibly TRBD2 (5 bases). The germline CDR1 and CDR2 sequences are SGHRS and YFSETQ. The CDR3 has 13 amino acids. With 4 bases removed from V and 3 bases from J, the gap between germline ends came to 10 bases. CDR3 protein: CASSRAAEETQYF. The CDR3 coding sequence is TGCGCCAGCAGCCGAGCGGCAGAAGAGACCCAGTACTTC.

The chain joins TRBV19 to TRBJ1-1; no reliable D call. Germline V gene data show CDR1 as LNHDA and CDR2 as SQIVND (reference sequence). V lost 7 bases to trimming and J lost 1 base, with 22 bases between them. This CDR3 is 17 amino acids long. The CDR3 spells CASNNRPFISQNTEAFF. In DNA form, the CDR3 reads TGTGCCAGTAATAACAGACCCTTCATTTCCCAGAACACTGAAGCTTTCTTT.

The chain links TRBV7-2 to TRBJ2-4, with a possible D match to TRBD1 (6 bases). The CDR3 loop spans 14 amino acids. V was cut by 5 bases and J by 9 bases, with 17 bases left in between. Germline V lookup: CDR1 SGHTA, CDR2 FQGNSA. The CDR3 reads CASSVHRDNGIQYF. CDR3 nucleotides: TGTGCCAGCAGCGTCCACCGGGACAACGGCATTCAGTACTTC.

J is TRBJ1-2 and V is TRBV18; 7 nucleotides match TRBD1. The trim removed 0 bases at V and 5 bases at J, leaving 9 bases unmatched. The V gene's germline CDR1 is KGHSH and CDR2 LQKENI. The CDR3 is made up of 16 amino acids. For the CDR3, the DNA is TGTGCCAGCTCACCACCCCTGAGGGGGCGTGAGTATGGCTACACCTTC. Translating it yields CASSPPLRGREYGYTF.

This sequence joins TRBV24-1 and TRBJ1-2; no definite D call. The CDR3 loop spans 12 amino acids. With 2 bases removed from V and 5 bases from J, the gap between germline ends came to 5 bases. The germline CDR1 and CDR2 sequences are KGHDR and SFDVKD. The CDR3 is CATSDSLYGYTF. For the CDR3, the DNA is TGTGCCACCAGTGATTCCCTTTATGGCTACACCTTC.

This clone was picked up one time. V usage is TRBV5-4 and J usage is TRBJ1-1; 9 nucleotides line up with TRBD1. Germline V gives CDR1 SGHNT, CDR2 YYREEE (reference sequence). The CDR3 runs to 17 residues. Losses at the gene ends were 2 bases for V and 0 bases for J; bases not matched to a gene: 8. In nucleotides, the CDR3 is TGTGCCAGCAGCTTCGGGACAGGGCCTTCTATGAACACTGAAGCTTTCTTT. Translated: CASSFGTGPSMNTEAFF.

The chain carries TRBV5-1 and TRBJ1-2, with unresolved D. The CDR3 extends over 15 amino acids. Germline-derived CDR1 and CDR2 are SGHRS and YFSETQ. Trimming shortened V by 3 bases and J by 6 bases, and 18 bases separated the two germline ends. The CDR3 DNA sequence: TGCGCCAGCAGCTCCGGGCGGGGTCGTGCGCATGGCTACACCTTC. It encodes CASSSGRGRAHGYTF.

The chain combines TRBV7-8 with TRBJ1-5, with D maybe TRBD1 (6 bases). Germline V CDR1 and CDR2: SGHVS, FQNEAQ. The CDR3 length is 13 residues. V shed 3 bases and J shed 7 bases, with 10 bases lying between them. CDR3 DNA: TGTGCCAGCAGCTTCGTGGACAGCCAGCCCCAGCATTTT. Translating it yields CASSFVDSQPQHF. The whole variable domain, filled in from reference TRBV7-8 and TRBJ1-5, reads GAGVSQSPRYKVAKRGQDVALRCDPISGHVSLFWYQQALGQGPEFLTYFQNEAQLDKSGLPSDRFFAERPEGSVSTLKIQRTQQEDSAVYLCASSFVDSQPQHFGDGTRLSIL.

This chain joins TRBV18 and TRBJ1-1; D uncertain. Trimming took 3 bases from V and 2 from J, leaving 13 bases between them. CDR1 and CDR2 from the germline V gene are KGHSH and LQKENI. The CDR3 extends over 15 amino acids. Here the CDR3 reads CASSPSAGGNTEAFF. CDR3 bases: TGTGCCAGCTCACCTTCGGCAGGAGGAAACACTGAAGCTTTCTTT.

The genes are TRBV19 and TRBJ1-2; no reliable D call. Germline V gene sequence: CDR1 LNHDA, CDR2 SQIVND (reference sequence). There are 15 residues in the CDR3. Deletions cut 9 bases from V and 1 base from J, with 18 bases between. CDR3 amino acids: CASREVRSLNYGYTF. The CDR3 nucleotides read TGTGCCAGCCGTGAGGTCCGGTCCCTTAACTATGGCTACACCTTC.

The chain has TRBV4-1 and TRBJ1-6; 8 positions agree with TRBD1. The CDR3 runs 16 residues. Germline V gene lookup returns CDR1 MGHRA and CDR2 YSYEKL. The V and J ends lost 0 bases and 9 bases, in that order; junction bases with no gene match: 7. This CDR3 reads CASSQEPQGALSPLHF. For the CDR3, the DNA is TGCGCCAGCAGCCAAGAGCCCCAGGGGGCGCTTTCACCCCTCCACTTT.

This sequence joins TRBV7-6 and TRBJ2-7; a possible D gene is TRBD1 (5 bases). Germline CDR1 and CDR2: SGHVS and FNYEAQ. The CDR3 spans 14 residues. Trimming left V 1 base short and J 5 bases short, with 12 bases between. CDR3 sequence reads: CASSLGPVGDEQYF. CDR3 DNA sequence: TGTGCCAGCAGCTTAGGCCCGGTAGGGGACGAGCAGTACTTC.

J is TRBJ1-5 and V is TRBV5-8, with a weak D call TRBD1 (6 bases). The germline gives CDR1 SGHTS, CDR2 YDEGEE. The V gene lost 0 bases and the J gene lost 5 bases, with 15 bases spanning the gap. CDR3 length equals 16 residues. CDR3 sequence (DNA): TGTGCCAGCAGCTTGGTCCGTCGGTCAGGGGATCAGCCCCAGCATTTT. Protein sequence: CASSLVRRSGDQPQHF.

V gene TRBV9 combines with J gene TRBJ1-3; tentative D call: TRBD1 (6 bases). The ends were cut back, 0 bases at V and 5 bases at J, with 9 bases in the middle. The CDR3 is 14 residues long. The germline CDR1 and CDR2 sequences are SGDLS and YYNGEE. CDR3 nucleotides: TGTGCCAGCAGCGTAGAGGGGGAAAGAAACACCATATATTTT. It codes for CASSVEGERNTIYF.

This chain links TRBV4-1 with TRBJ1-2; D is possibly TRBD1 (6 bases). Germline V lookup: CDR1 MGHRA, CDR2 YSYEKL. V was trimmed by 4 bases and J by 7 bases, leaving 22 bases between them. This CDR3 is 16 amino acids long. The CDR3 sequence: CASSREWGRGLGGYTF. In nucleotides, the CDR3 is TGCGCCAGCAGCCGAGAGTGGGGCAGGGGATTGGGTGGCTACACCTTC.

The chain links TRBV6-5 to TRBJ1-6, with TRBD1 matching over 8 bases. The CDR3 consists of 14 residues. From germline, CDR1 is MNHEY and CDR2 SVGAGI. J lost 11 bases, V lost 7 bases, and 10 bases had no gene match. This CDR3 reads CASTRDRRSTPLHF. CDR3 DNA sequence: TGTGCCAGCACGCGGGACAGGCGCTCTACACCCCTCCACTTT.

This chain links TRBV18 with TRBJ2-5, with D unresolved. The CDR3 is 13 residues long. Germline loops: CDR1 KGHSH, CDR2 LQKENI. The V end was cut by 0 bases, the J end by 5 bases, with 7 bases between. CDR3 DNA sequence: TGTGCCAGCTCACCACCCGAGAGGGAGACCCAGTACTTC. It is translated as CASSPPERETQYF.

This clone is a singleton in its sample. The chain couples TRBV7-9 to TRBJ1-6; the match to TRBD1 covers 8 bases. The germline V gene encodes CDR1 SEHNR and CDR2 FQNEAQ (reference sequence). The CDR3 covers 17 residues. The V segment lost 3 bases and the J segment 5 bases; nucleotides outside the gene matches: 9. The CDR3 DNA sequence: TGTGCCAGCAGCTTGGAACCAGGGGGCAAGAATAATTCACCCCTCCACTTT. Residues: CASSLEPGGKNNSPLHF.

V usage is TRBV5-5 and J usage is TRBJ1-5; the D is unclear. This CDR3 has 15 amino acids. Per germline, CDR1 SGHKS and CDR2 YYEKEE (reference sequence). V dropped 2 bases and J dropped 4 bases, with 13 bases sitting between them. In DNA, the CDR3 is TGTGCCAGCAGCTTAGAAGGGCCGGGGAATCAGCCCCAGCATTTT. This codes for CASSLEGPGNQPQHF.

In this sample, this clone turned up once. This CDR3 is CASSYGRGWNQPQHF. The CDR3 coding sequence is TGTGCCAGCAGTTACGGGAGGGGGTGGAATCAGCCCCAGCATTTT. The rearrangement joins TRBV6-6 to TRBJ1-5; tentative D call: TRBD1 (6 bases). CDR1 and CDR2 from the germline V gene are MNHNY and SVGAGI (reference sequence). V lost 2 bases to trimming and J lost 4 bases, with 12 bases between them. This CDR3 has 15 residues.

The chain joins TRBV6-2 or TRBV6-3 to TRBJ1-5; D might be TRBD1 (6 bases). Trimming removed 5 bases at V and 3 bases at J, with 14 bases between. The CDR3 runs 15 residues. Germline CDR1 MNHEY, CDR2 SVGEGT. The CDR3 DNA reads as TGTGCCAGCAGTCCCTTAGACAGGTACAATCAGCCCCAGCATTTT. Amino acids: CASSPLDRYNQPQHF.

The CDR3 bases are TGCGCCAGCAGCTCCCAACCGGGAGCTCTGAACACTGAAGCTTTCTTT. The encoded protein is CASSSQPGALNTEAFF. This sequence joins TRBV5-1 and TRBJ1-1; no firm D call. V gave up 3 bases and J gave up 0 bases, with 15 bases separating them. In germline, CDR1 is SGHRS, CDR2 YFSETQ. The CDR3 is 16 residues long.

The chain is built from TRBV24-1 and TRBJ2-3; D may be TRBD1 (5 bases). Trimming took off 5 bases at V and 1 base at J, with 18 bases between the two ends. The germline gives CDR1 KGHDR, CDR2 SFDVKD. The CDR3 is 17 residues long. The CDR3 nucleotides read TGTGCCACCAGTGCTTCAGGGTACCACATAGGCACAGATACGCAGTATTTT. This encodes CATSASGYHIGTDTQYF.

The rearrangement uses TRBV15 and TRBJ1-2, with 7 bases matching TRBD1. Germline assignment: CDR1 LNHNV and CDR2 YYDKDF (reference sequence). With 1 base clipped from V and 7 bases from J, the junction kept 12 bases outside the gene matches. This CDR3 contains 16 residues. CDR3 in DNA: TGTGCCACCAGCAGAGGGCCACAGGGGCGGGTACCTGGCTACACCTTC. As protein: CATSRGPQGRVPGYTF.

This clone showed up just a few times. The rearrangement links TRBV11-2 to TRBJ2-5; 7 bases line up with TRBD1. CDR1 and CDR2 from the germline V gene are SGHAT and FQNNGV. CDR3 length: 15 amino acids. V shed 1 base and J 5 bases; nucleotides not matched to a gene: 7. The CDR3 DNA reads TGTGCCAGCAGCTTAGGACAGGGTTTTCGGGAGACCCAGTACTTC. Translating gives CASSLGQGFRETQYF.

The chain uses TRBV2 and TRBJ2-7; the D gene is possibly TRBD1 (6 bases). This CDR3 contains 14 residues. Trimming pared 5 bases from V and 4 bases from J, leaving 15 bases between. Germline V gene data show CDR1 as SNHLY and CDR2 as FYNNEI. CDR3 nucleotides: TGTGCCAGCAGTTCACAGGGTGGTGGATACGAGCAGTACTTC. Translation gives CASSSQGGGYEQYF.

CDR3 amino acids: CASSLQGTRGYTF. The CDR3 DNA follows: TGTGCCAGCAGCTTACAGGGGACCCGTGGCTACACCTTC. This rearrangement joins TRBV11-2 to TRBJ1-2; maybe TRBD1 (6 bases). The CDR3 has 13 residues. Germline V gene lookup returns CDR1 SGHAT and CDR2 FQNNGV. Between the trimmed V and J ends, which lost 2 bases and 7 bases, there was a span of 11 bases. The full variable domain, its missing parts supplied by reference TRBV11-2 and TRBJ1-2, is EAGVAQSPRYKIIEKRQSVAFWCNPISGHATLYWYQQILGQGPKLLIQFQNNGVVDDSQLPKDRFSAERLKGVDSTLKIQPAKLEDSAVYLCASSLQGTRGYTFGSGTRLTVV.

The J gene is TRBJ1-1, the V gene TRBV6-2 or TRBV6-3, with D perhaps TRBD1 (6 bases). Trimming took 5 bases from V and 7 from J, leaving 11 bases between them. Germline V lookup: CDR1 MNHEY, CDR2 SVGEGT. This CDR3 has 12 amino acids. CDR3 in DNA: TGTGCCAGCAGTCCCGCAGGGGTTGAAGCTTTCTTT. Translating gives CASSPAGVEAFF.

The CDR3 nucleotides are TGTGCCAGCTCACCGGGCAGGGGGCCCACAGATACGCAGTATTTT. This sequence encodes CASSPGRGPTDTQYF. This chain connects TRBV18 to TRBJ2-3; 8 nucleotides agree with TRBD1. J gave up 2 bases and V 3 bases, and 4 bases lay outside the gene matches. CDR1 is KGHSH, CDR2 LQKENI, per germline. The length of the CDR3 is 15 residues.